These 29 T cell receptor beta chains were sequenced from one sample in a study of OX40 agonist ivuxolimab in advanced cancers. TCRdb's table, derived via immunoSEQ multiplex PCR, lists solely in-frame clones and lacks some. This table holds 50,000 to 65,000 clones, roughly 90% found once. Sample: CD4+ or CD8+ T cells sorted from blood, taken in a trial of the OX40 agonist ivuxolimab. The receptors here all came from an adult with an advanced solid tumor such as melanoma, head and neck, liver or kidney cancer.

The chain links TRBV13 to TRBJ2-3, with D possibly being TRBD2 (6 bases). Germline V CDR1 and CDR2: PRHDT, FYEKMQ (reference sequence). The CDR3 is made up of 15 amino acids. V lost 8 bases and J lost 3, with 18 bases in between. This CDR3 is CASLLEGEGTDTQYF. The CDR3 nucleotides read TGTGCCAGCCTCTTGGAGGGTGAAGGTACAGATACGCAGTATTTT.

This chain connects TRBV7-9 to TRBJ2-1; 9 nucleotides align to TRBD2. The CDR3 covers 16 residues. Unmatched junction bases numbered 6, after V lost 6 bases and J lost 0 bases. Germline V lookup: CDR1 SEHNR, CDR2 FQNEAQ (reference sequence). The CDR3 nucleotides are TGTGCCAGCAGACCGACTAGCGGCCACTCCTACAATGAGCAGTTCTTC. Translating it yields CASRPTSGHSYNEQFF.

The rearrangement joins TRBV15 to TRBJ2-2; the D is unclear. V dropped 4 bases and J dropped 0 bases, with 6 bases sitting between them. The length of the CDR3 is 14 residues. Germline V gives CDR1 LNHNV, CDR2 YYDKDF (reference sequence). The CDR3 loop reads CATSILPNTGELFF. The DNA for the CDR3 is TGTGCCACCAGCATTCTCCCGAACACCGGGGAGCTGTTTTTT.

V usage is TRBV5-8 and J usage is TRBJ1-1, with D unresolved. CDR1 and CDR2 from the germline V gene are SGHTS and YDEGEE. This CDR3 has 16 amino acids. Trimming took off 4 bases at V and 4 bases at J, with 20 bases between the two ends. The CDR3 reads CASSNPLRGEGTEAFF. CDR3 DNA: TGTGCCAGCAGCAACCCTCTCCGGGGTGAGGGCACTGAAGCTTTCTTT.

The chain has TRBV11-2 and TRBJ1-1; D gene ambiguous. The V and J ends lost 1 base and 10 bases respectively, with 4 bases between them. This CDR3 is built from 10 residues. Germline V gives CDR1 SGHAT, CDR2 FQNNGV. The CDR3 protein is CASSLVGAFF. DNA for the CDR3: TGTGCCAGCAGCTTAGTGGGAGCTTTCTTT.

This clone was counted a single time. This rearrangement joins TRBV30 to TRBJ2-7, with no clear D. Germline values: CDR1 GTSNPN, CDR2 SVGIG (reference sequence). CDR3 length: 13 amino acids. Deletions cut 3 bases from V and 7 bases from J, with 16 bases between. This CDR3 reads CAWSVGNVLEQYF. In DNA, the CDR3 is TGTGCCTGGAGCGTAGGGAATGTTTTGGAGCAGTACTTC. Based on the CDR3 plus reference TRBV30 and TRBJ2-7, the full variable domain is SQTIHQWPATLVQPVGSPLSLECTVEGTSNPNLYWYRQAAGRGLQLLFYSVGIGQISSEVPQNLSASRPQDRQFILSSKKLLLSDSGFYLCAWSVGNVLEQYFGPGTRLTVT.

CDR3: CASSLGQLSGNTIYF. The CDR3 region has the DNA TGTGCCAGCAGCTTAGGACAGCTCTCTGGAAACACCATATATTTT. This chain connects TRBV7-8 to TRBJ1-3, with D tentatively TRBD1 (5 bases). CDR1 and CDR2 (germline): SGHVS, FQNEAQ. The CDR3 extends over 15 amino acids. The V gene lost 1 base and the J gene lost 0 bases, with 7 bases spanning the gap. The entire variable domain, with the rest obtained from reference TRBV7-8 and TRBJ1-3, is as follows: GAGVSQSPRYKVAKRGQDVALRCDPISGHVSLFWYQQALGQGPEFLTYFQNEAQLDKSGLPSDRFFAERPEGSVSTLKIQRTQQEDSAVYLCASSLGQLSGNTIYFGEGSWLTVV.

V is TRBV7-9 and J is TRBJ2-1, with D maybe TRBD1 (5 bases). Looked up from germline, CDR1 is SEHNR and CDR2 is FQNEAQ (reference sequence). With 5 bases removed from V and 7 bases from J, the gap between germline ends came to 18 bases. The CDR3 has 15 amino acids. The CDR3 DNA is TGTGCCAGCAGCGAAACTATGCTAGGGGTTAATGAGCAGTTCTTC. Translation: CASSETMLGVNEQFF.

The chain is built from TRBV2 and TRBJ2-5, with a weak D call TRBD1 (5 bases). In germline, CDR1 is SNHLY, CDR2 FYNNEI. This CDR3 spans 15 amino acids. Between the trimmed V and J ends, which lost 8 bases and 0 bases, there was a span of 16 bases. The CDR3, as DNA: TGTGCCAGCGGACCTTGGGGCAGAGACCAAGAGACCCAGTACTTC. It codes for CASGPWGRDQETQYF.

The chain has TRBV9 and TRBJ2-3; 14 nucleotides match TRBD2. Trimming took 1 base from V and 0 from J; bases not matched to a gene: 4. This CDR3 is built from 18 residues. In germline, CDR1 is SGDLS, CDR2 YYNGEE. CDR3 protein: CASSVRTSGGISTDTQYF. CDR3 bases: TGTGCCAGCAGCGTACGGACTAGCGGGGGGATTAGCACAGATACGCAGTATTTT.

This clone is deemed medium-sized. The chain combines TRBV28 with TRBJ2-7, with a tentative D call TRBD2 (6 bases). V was clipped by 3 bases and J by 5 bases, with 8 bases between them. This CDR3 contains 12 residues. From germline, CDR1 is MDHEN and CDR2 SYDVKM. CDR3 bases: TGTGCCAGCAGTTTTCGCGGGGACGAGCAGTACTTC. Its translation: CASSFRGDEQYF.

J is TRBJ2-7 and V is TRBV27, with D possibly TRBD1 on 6 matching bases. Trimming pared 4 bases from V and 6 bases from J, leaving 10 bases between. The CDR3 loop spans 12 amino acids. Germline V lookup: CDR1 MNHEY, CDR2 SMNVEV (reference sequence). In DNA, the CDR3 is TGTGCCAGCAGTTATCAGGGGCGCGAGCAGTACTTC. Its protein is CASSYQGREQYF.

The chain has TRBV2 and TRBJ1-1; D perhaps matches TRBD1 (5 bases). The germline V gene encodes CDR1 SNHLY and CDR2 FYNNEI. The CDR3 runs 13 residues. V lost 3 bases and J 2 bases, leaving 7 bases between the germline ends. CDR3: CASSDQGNTEAFF. The CDR3 DNA sequence: TGTGCCAGCAGTGACCAGGGTAACACTGAAGCTTTCTTT.

The V gene is TRBV19, the J gene TRBJ2-4, with D unresolved. Germline V lookup: CDR1 LNHDA, CDR2 SQIVND (reference sequence). The CDR3 loop spans 13 amino acids. Trimming left V 5 bases short and J 8 bases short, with 13 bases between. CDR3 sequence: CASSYRPLDIQYF. CDR3 nucleotide sequence: TGTGCCAGTAGTTACCGGCCCCTGGACATTCAGTACTTC.

This chain joins TRBV7-3 and TRBJ2-2; TRBD2 is a possible D gene (6 bases). Germline V gives CDR1 SGHTA, CDR2 FQGTGA. The CDR3 has 16 amino acids. Trimming removed 2 bases from V and 7 bases from J, with 17 bases in between. CDR3 sequence reads: CASSLYPGTEDGELFF. CDR3 bases: TGTGCCAGCAGCTTATACCCCGGGACTGAGGACGGGGAGCTGTTTTTT.

Written as DNA, the CDR3 is TGTGCCAGCAGCTTAATGGCGACAGCAACTAATGAAAAACTGTTTTTT. Protein sequence: CASSLMATATNEKLFF. V gene TRBV7-6 combines with J gene TRBJ1-4; D might be TRBD1 (5 bases). The CDR3 covers 16 residues. Per the germline V gene, CDR1 is SGHVS and CDR2 is FNYEAQ. V was cut by 2 bases and J by 0 bases, with 10 bases left in between.

The chain has TRBV11-2 and TRBJ2-1; the D is unclear. The CDR3 consists of 16 residues. Germline V lookup: CDR1 SGHAT, CDR2 FQNNGV. V was cut by 1 base and J by 8 bases, with 18 bases left in between. The CDR3 bases are TGTGCCAGCAGCTTAGGATATAGGGCTAGAATCGATGAGCAGTTCTTC. Protein product: CASSLGYRARIDEQFF.

This clone was detected once. V usage is TRBV27 and J usage is TRBJ1-6; TRBD1 matches 8 bases. This CDR3 comprises 15 residues. Germline CDR1 is MNHEY and CDR2 is SMNVEV (reference sequence). J lost 7 bases, V lost 1 base, and 3 bases had no gene match. The CDR3 loop is CASSLFTGGNSPLHF. CDR3 sequence (DNA): TGTGCCAGCAGTTTATTTACAGGGGGAAATTCACCCCTCCACTTT.

In its sample, this clone was seen once. V and J are TRBV10-2 and TRBJ2-7; perhaps TRBD2 as D (5 bases). This CDR3 spans 12 amino acids. The germline CDR1 and CDR2 sequences are WSHSY and SAAADI. The V gene lost 6 bases and the J gene lost 2 bases, with 8 bases spanning the gap. The DNA for the CDR3 is TGCGCCAGCAGGGGAGAGACCTACGAGCAGTACTTC. This encodes CASRGETYEQYF.

This clone appeared a single time. V and J are TRBV10-1 and TRBJ2-7; possible D gene TRBD1, 5 bases. The CDR3 has 15 residues. V shed 7 bases and J shed 4 bases, with 20 bases lying between them. CDR1 is WNHNN, CDR2 SYGVQD, per germline (reference sequence). DNA for the CDR3: TGCGCCAGCAAGGCCTTGCGGACATATATGTACGAGCAGTACTTC. As protein: CASKALRTYMYEQYF.

The chain couples TRBV7-9 to TRBJ1-1, with no clear D. CDR1 and CDR2 (germline): SEHNR, FQNEAQ (reference sequence). The CDR3 sequence is 13 residues long. V was trimmed by 1 base and J by 1 base, leaving 4 bases between them. CDR3 loop: CASSLVENTEAFF. For the CDR3, the DNA is TGTGCCAGCAGCTTAGTGGAGAACACTGAAGCTTTCTTT.

The V and J genes are TRBV15 and TRBJ2-7; D is unresolved. Trimming pared 0 bases from V and 6 bases from J, leaving 12 bases between. The CDR3 runs to 14 residues. Germline V gene data show CDR1 as LNHNV and CDR2 as YYDKDF (reference sequence). The CDR3 region has the DNA TGTGCCACCAGCAGAGAGCTAGTAGGTAGCGAGCAGTACTTC. Translating gives CATSRELVGSEQYF.

J is TRBJ1-3 and V is TRBV5-6; D unresolved. The CDR3 is 15 amino acids. Between the trimmed V and J ends, which lost 3 bases and 0 bases, there was a span of 10 bases. Germline-derived CDR1 and CDR2 are SGHDT and YYEEEE. The CDR3 DNA follows: TGTGCCAGCAGCTCAGACACATACTCTGGAAACACCATATATTTT. Encoded protein: CASSSDTYSGNTIYF.

In regard to this clone: The same CDR3 also results from other DNA sequences found in this sample. The chain links TRBV7-9 to TRBJ1-1, with unresolved D. V lost 3 bases and J 2 bases, leaving 4 bases between the germline ends. The CDR3 totals 12 residues. Germline CDR1 SEHNR, CDR2 FQNEAQ (reference sequence). CDR3 in DNA: TGTGCCAGCAGCTTTGGAAACACTGAAGCTTTCTTT. This encodes CASSFGNTEAFF.

This chain uses TRBV19 with TRBJ2-6; tentatively, D is TRBD2 (6 bases). Trimming took off 3 bases at V and 0 bases at J, with 12 bases between the two ends. Germline V lookup: CDR1 LNHDA, CDR2 SQIVND (reference sequence). There are 17 residues in the CDR3. CDR3 nucleotides: TGTGCCAGTAGTATTCGGAGGGACCTCTCTGGGGCCAACGTCCTGACTTTC. Protein product: CASSIRRDLSGANVLTF.

The chain employs TRBV10-2 and TRBJ2-1; D is uncertain. This CDR3 is 13 amino acids long. Germline lookup yields CDR1 WSHSY and CDR2 SAAADI. V shed 2 bases and J shed 0 bases, with 2 bases lying between them. CDR3 DNA: TGCGCCAGCAGTGAGCCCTCCTACAATGAGCAGTTCTTC. Its translation is CASSEPSYNEQFF.

The rearrangement joins TRBV10-3 to TRBJ2-7; 7 nucleotides align to TRBD1. This CDR3 has 15 amino acids. Germline CDR1 is ENHRY and CDR2 is SYGVKD. The ends lost 2 bases at V and 0 bases at J; junction bases unmatched: 4. CDR3 coding DNA: TGTGCCATCAGTGAGAGGGACAGACTCTCCTACGAGCAGTACTTC. It encodes CAISERDRLSYEQYF.

The chain combines TRBV4-3 with TRBJ1-5; a weak D match, TRBD1 (6 bases). The CDR3 length is 15 residues. With 1 base removed from V and 6 bases from J, the gap between germline ends came to 13 bases. CDR1 and CDR2 (germline): LGHNA, YSLEER. The CDR3 DNA sequence: TGCGCCAGCAGCCAAGGAACAGGGTGGAGTCAGCCCCAGCATTTT. Protein product: CASSQGTGWSQPQHF.

DNA for the CDR3: TGTGCCAGCAGCTTAGCGTCCGCAGCCAAAAACATTCAGTACTTC. Encoded protein: CASSLASAAKNIQYF. The J gene is TRBJ2-4, the V gene TRBV7-6; D gene uncertain. Germline values: CDR1 SGHVS, CDR2 FNYEAQ. The CDR3 loop spans 15 amino acids. Trimming stripped 0 bases from V and 0 bases from J, with 6 bases between.